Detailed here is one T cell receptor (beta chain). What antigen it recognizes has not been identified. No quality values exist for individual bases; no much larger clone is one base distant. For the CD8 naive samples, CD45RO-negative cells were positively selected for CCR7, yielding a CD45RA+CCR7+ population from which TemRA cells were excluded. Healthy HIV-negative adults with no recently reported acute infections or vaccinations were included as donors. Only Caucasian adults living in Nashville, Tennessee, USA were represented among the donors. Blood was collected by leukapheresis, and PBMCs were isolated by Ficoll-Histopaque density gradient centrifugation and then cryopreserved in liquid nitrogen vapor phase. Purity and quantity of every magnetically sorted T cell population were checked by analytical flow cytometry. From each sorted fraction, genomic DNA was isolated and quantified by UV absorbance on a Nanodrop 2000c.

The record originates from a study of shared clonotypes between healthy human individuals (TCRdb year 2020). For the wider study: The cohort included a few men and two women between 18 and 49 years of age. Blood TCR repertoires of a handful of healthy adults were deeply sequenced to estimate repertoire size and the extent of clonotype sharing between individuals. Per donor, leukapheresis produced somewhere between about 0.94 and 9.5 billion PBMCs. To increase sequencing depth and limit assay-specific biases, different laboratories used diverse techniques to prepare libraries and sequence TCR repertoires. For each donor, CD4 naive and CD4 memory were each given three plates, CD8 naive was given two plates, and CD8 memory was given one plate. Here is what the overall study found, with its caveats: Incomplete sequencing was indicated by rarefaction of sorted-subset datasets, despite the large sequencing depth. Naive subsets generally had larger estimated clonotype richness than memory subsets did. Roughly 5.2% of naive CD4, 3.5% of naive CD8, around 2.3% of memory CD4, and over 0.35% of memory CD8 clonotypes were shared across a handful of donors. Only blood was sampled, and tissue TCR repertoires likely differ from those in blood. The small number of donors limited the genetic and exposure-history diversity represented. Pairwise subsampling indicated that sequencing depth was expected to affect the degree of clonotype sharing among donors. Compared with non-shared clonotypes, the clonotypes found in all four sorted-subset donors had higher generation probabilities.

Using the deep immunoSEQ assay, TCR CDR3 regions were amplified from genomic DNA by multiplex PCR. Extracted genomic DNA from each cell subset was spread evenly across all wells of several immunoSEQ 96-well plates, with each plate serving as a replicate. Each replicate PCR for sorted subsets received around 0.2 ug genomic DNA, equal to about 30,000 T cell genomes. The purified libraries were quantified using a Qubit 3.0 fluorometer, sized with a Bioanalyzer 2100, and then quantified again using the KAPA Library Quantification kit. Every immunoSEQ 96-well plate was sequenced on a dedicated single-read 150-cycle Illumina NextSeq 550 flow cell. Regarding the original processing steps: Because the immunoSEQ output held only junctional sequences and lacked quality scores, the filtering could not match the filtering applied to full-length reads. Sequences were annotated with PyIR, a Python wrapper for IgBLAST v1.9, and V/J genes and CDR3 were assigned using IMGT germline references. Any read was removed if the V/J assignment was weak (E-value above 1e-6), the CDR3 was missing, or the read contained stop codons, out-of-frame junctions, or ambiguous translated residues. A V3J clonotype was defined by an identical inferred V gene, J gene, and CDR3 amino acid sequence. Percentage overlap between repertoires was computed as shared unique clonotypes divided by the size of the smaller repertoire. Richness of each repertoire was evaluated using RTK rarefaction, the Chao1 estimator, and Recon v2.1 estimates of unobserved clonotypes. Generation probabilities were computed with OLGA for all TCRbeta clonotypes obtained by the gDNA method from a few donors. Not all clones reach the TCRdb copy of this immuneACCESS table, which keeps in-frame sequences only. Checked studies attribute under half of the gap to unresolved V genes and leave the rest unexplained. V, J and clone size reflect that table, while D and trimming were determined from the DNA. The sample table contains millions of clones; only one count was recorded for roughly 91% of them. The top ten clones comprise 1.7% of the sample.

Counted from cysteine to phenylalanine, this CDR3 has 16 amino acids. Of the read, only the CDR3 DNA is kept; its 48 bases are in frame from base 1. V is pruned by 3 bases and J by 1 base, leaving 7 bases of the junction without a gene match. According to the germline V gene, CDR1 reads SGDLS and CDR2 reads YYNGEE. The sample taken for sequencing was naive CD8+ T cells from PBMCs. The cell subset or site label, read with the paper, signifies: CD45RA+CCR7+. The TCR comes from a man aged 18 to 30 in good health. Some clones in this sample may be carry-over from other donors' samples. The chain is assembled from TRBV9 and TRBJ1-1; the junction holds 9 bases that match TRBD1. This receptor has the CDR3 CASSAPRDRANTEAFF. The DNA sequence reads TGTGCCAGCAGCGCCCCCCGGGACAGGGCGAACACTGAAGCTTTCTTT.